This TCR beta chain was captured in a study of CD8+ T cells in alopecia areata. TCR sequencing used cDNA made by reverse transcription of extracted RNA. Some clones are missing from TCRdb's copy, which holds only in-frame ones; the method was immunoSEQ multiplex PCR. Of approximately 200,000 clones in the sample, around 60% were seen once. CDR1 and CDR2 from the germline V gene are MNHEY and SVGAGI. The ends were cut back, 2 bases at V and 5 bases at J, with 19 bases in the middle. The CDR3 runs 16 residues. The treatment: oral pan-JAK inhibitor, 5-10 mg twice daily. The V call is TRBV6-5, the J call TRBJ2-7; D not certain. This receptor was obtained from a human donor with alopecia areata. The input for sequencing was CD4+ T cells sorted from blood, taken at week 4, from a patient treated with tofacitinib. The CDR3 protein is CASSYRTGLLPHEQYF. The CDR3 DNA reads as TGTGCCAGCAGTTACCGAACCGGGCTCCTGCCCCACGAGCAGTACTTC.